The next 10 T cell receptor beta chains were all read from a single sample in a study of CD8 T cells in ankylosing spondylitis. TCRdb re-analysed the 5' RACE reads in MiXCR, keeping a single row per CDR3 protein. Of 150,000 to 200,000 distinct CDR3 sequences listed, over 10% are singletons. Input material: blood, either unsorted or a sorted T cell fraction (not recorded which). All receptors come from a female donor with ankylosing spondylitis or in good health (not recorded which).

This clonotype has a count of ten or more. The rearrangement links TRBV20-1 to TRBJ2-7, with TRBD2 matching 12 bases. In germline, CDR1 is DFQATT, CDR2 SNEGSKA (reference sequence). V lost 5 bases, J lost 4 bases, and 6 bases stayed unmatched. The CDR3 consists of 14 residues. CDR3 in DNA: TGCAGTGCTGCCGGACTAGCGGGAACGTACGAGCAGTACTTC. Translating gives CSAAGLAGTYEQYF.

This clonotype was seen at least ten times. The chain recombines TRBV18 with TRBJ2-3; 9 bases are a match to TRBD2. This CDR3 comprises 14 residues. CDR1 KGHSH and CDR2 LQKENI come from the germline V gene. V lost 6 bases to trimming and J lost 7 bases; unmatched junction nucleotides: 8. CDR3 in DNA: TGTGCCAGCTCCCCGACTAGCGGACTTAATACGCAGTATTTT. Translating it yields CASSPTSGLNTQYF.

The sample holds many counts of this clonotype. The chain combines TRBV18 with TRBJ2-7, with 9 bases aligning to TRBD1. The CDR3 runs 16 residues. CDR1 and CDR2 (germline): KGHSH, LQKENI. Germline trimming cut 2 bases from V and 4 bases from J; bases unmatched to any gene: 9. The DNA of the CDR3 is TGTGCCAGCTCACCAACGAGGCTAGACAGGGGGTACGAGCAGTACTTC. This gives the protein CASSPTRLDRGYEQYF.

The rearrangement joins TRBV7-2 to TRBJ1-3, with D possibly being TRBD1 (5 bases). V lost 5 bases, J lost 1 base, and 18 bases lay in between. This CDR3 has 17 amino acids. Germline assignment: CDR1 SGHTA and CDR2 FQGNSA. The DNA for the CDR3 is TGTGCCAGCAGCCCAGACGCCCAGGGAACTTCTGGAAACACCATATATTTT. Translated, it gives CASSPDAQGTSGNTIYF.

This clonotype was counted between two and nine times. This chain links TRBV29-1 with TRBJ1-1; possibly TRBD1 for D (5 bases). This CDR3 has 13 amino acids. V was cut by 4 bases and J by 4 bases, with 13 bases left in between. Germline V lookup: CDR1 SQVTM, CDR2 ANQGSEA. The CDR3 spells CSVGGGGFTEAFF. The CDR3 nucleotides are TGCAGCGTTGGGGGGGGAGGTTTCACTGAAGCTTTCTTT.

This clonotype was recorded many times. This chain uses TRBV5-1 with TRBJ1-1, with D unclear. The V gene lost 2 bases and the J gene lost 0 bases, with 11 bases spanning the gap. The CDR3 covers 15 residues. Germline loops: CDR1 SGHRS, CDR2 YFSETQ. The CDR3 loop reads CASSFWGSVNTEAFF. The CDR3 bases are TGCGCCAGCAGCTTTTGGGGAAGCGTGAACACTGAAGCTTTCTTT.

In this sample, this clonotype turned up many times. CDR3 residues: CASSLLSYEQYF. In nucleotides, the CDR3 is TGTGCCAGCAGTCTATTATCCTACGAGCAGTACTTC. V is TRBV5-6 and J is TRBJ2-7; D gene uncertain. Germline CDR1 reads SGHDT; CDR2 reads YYEEEE. The CDR3 is made up of 12 amino acids. V was shortened by 5 bases and J by 1 base, with 7 bases between the two germline ends.

The rearrangement joins TRBV9 to TRBJ2-7; 13 positions match TRBD2. The CDR3 covers 17 residues. Trimming at V came to 4 bases and at J to 2 bases, leaving 9 bases not matched to a gene. CDR1 SGDLS and CDR2 YYNGEE come from the germline V gene. The CDR3 spells CASSKRGGLAGTYEQYF. The DNA of the CDR3 is TGTGCCAGCAGCAAAAGGGGGGGACTAGCGGGAACCTACGAGCAGTACTTC. The variable domain in full, completed from reference TRBV9 and TRBJ2-7, reads DSGVTQTPKHLITATGQRVTLRCSPRSGDLSVYWYQQSLDQGLQFLIQYYNGEERAKGNILERFSAQQFPDLHSELNLSSLELGDSALYFCASSKRGGLAGTYEQYFGPGTRLTVT.

The table lists this clonotype with many counts. The rearrangement uses TRBV12-3 or TRBV12-4 and TRBJ1-5; possible D gene TRBD1, 6 bases. V was shortened by 6 bases and J by 3 bases, with 15 bases between the two germline ends. This CDR3 has 15 residues. CDR3: CASSGGAGHNQPQHF. The CDR3 nucleotides read TGTGCCAGCAGCGGGGGGGCAGGTCACAATCAGCCCCAGCATTTT.

This clonotype was seen at least ten times. The V call is TRBV6-1, the J call TRBJ2-7; D not certain. The V end was cut by 3 bases, the J end by 9 bases, with 9 bases between. Germline V gene sequence: CDR1 MNHNS, CDR2 SASEGT. The CDR3 sequence is 11 residues long. CDR3 sequence: CASSEAELQYF. The DNA of the CDR3 is TGTGCCAGCAGTGAGGCCGAGCTGCAGTACTTC.